The 28 T cell receptor beta chains below all came from one sample that was sequenced in a study of blood T cell repertoires in COVID-19. Data came from immunoSEQ multiplex PCR; TCRdb stores just in-frame clones and leaves some out. The table includes approximately 49,000 clones, 81% detected once. Material: peripheral blood. The receptor set was obtained from a woman of 80 years or more with COVID-19, enrolled during active disease.

This clone has more than one count but fewer than ten. The genes are TRBV7-9 and TRBJ2-7, with TRBD2 matching 11 bases. Germline CDR1 is SEHNR and CDR2 is FQNEAQ (reference sequence). V lost 5 bases and J lost 2; bases outside the gene matches: 2. This CDR3 spans 14 amino acids. This CDR3 is CASSTGLAAYEQYF. The CDR3 nucleotides read TGTGCCAGCAGCACGGGACTAGCGGCCTACGAGCAGTACTTC.

CDR3 bases: TGTGCCAGCAGACTAGGAGGCGCAAACTATGGCTACACCTTC. Translating it yields CASRLGGANYGYTF. The chain employs TRBV28 and TRBJ1-2; D is ambiguous. The germline gives CDR1 MDHEN, CDR2 SYDVKM. V was trimmed by 6 bases and J by 2 bases, leaving 13 bases between them. The CDR3 runs 14 residues.

J is TRBJ2-5 and V is TRBV14; 9 positions match TRBD2. Germline V gene sequence: CDR1 SGHDN, CDR2 FVKESK. J gave up 2 bases and V 1 base, and 8 bases lay outside the gene matches. There are 17 residues in the CDR3. This chain's CDR3 is CASSQGNRLAGQETQYF. In nucleotides, the CDR3 is TGTGCCAGCAGCCAAGGAAATAGGCTAGCGGGGCAAGAGACCCAGTACTTC.

This clone turned up a few times. V and J are TRBV14 and TRBJ2-7; D is perhaps TRBD2 (5 bases). Germline values: CDR1 SGHDN, CDR2 FVKESK. V was shortened by 6 bases and J by 5 bases, with 20 bases between the two germline ends. There are 15 residues in the CDR3. CDR3 sequence: CASRPALKLGDEQYF. The CDR3 DNA is TGTGCCAGCAGACCCGCTCTAAAACTCGGGGACGAGCAGTACTTC.

The V and J genes are TRBV27 and TRBJ2-3; D remains unclear. The CDR3 extends over 11 amino acids. The germline CDR1 and CDR2 sequences are MNHEY and SMNVEV (reference sequence). Between the trimmed V and J ends, which lost 8 bases and 4 bases, there was a span of 7 bases. In DNA, the CDR3 is TGTGCCAGCGAAAGCGCAGATACGCAGTATTTT. It encodes CASESADTQYF.

The rearrangement uses TRBV5-1 and TRBJ2-3; D gene unclear. CDR1 and CDR2 (germline): SGHRS, YFSETQ. This CDR3 contains 13 residues. Trimming pared 0 bases from V and 5 bases from J, leaving 7 bases between. The CDR3: CASSLVVGDTQYF. The DNA for the CDR3 is TGCGCCAGCAGCTTGGTAGTTGGAGATACGCAGTATTTT. Full variable domain (outside the CDR3, taken from reference TRBV5-1 and TRBJ2-3): KAGVTQTPRYLIKTRGQQVTLSCSPISGHRSVSWYQQTPGQGLQFLFEYFSETQRNKGNFPGRFSGRQFSNSRSEMNVSTLELGDSALYLCASSLVVGDTQYFGPGTRLTVL.

This clone was observed a few times. The chain combines TRBV7-9 with TRBJ2-1; TRBD2 is a possible D gene (5 bases). Germline lookup yields CDR1 SEHNR and CDR2 FQNEAQ (reference sequence). V lost 5 bases to trimming and J lost 6 bases, with 8 bases between them. The CDR3 spans 12 residues. Here the CDR3 DNA reads TGTGCCAGCAGCACCGAGGGCAATGAGCAGTTCTTC. It translates to CASSTEGNEQFF.

The rearrangement joins TRBV5-8 to TRBJ2-2, with 15 bases fitting TRBD2. Trimming took 5 bases from V and 4 from J; bases not matched to a gene: 0. Germline CDR1 SGHTS, CDR2 YDEGEE. The CDR3 consists of 15 residues. The CDR3 loop is CASRGLAGGTGELFF. DNA for the CDR3: TGTGCCAGCAGGGGACTAGCGGGAGGCACCGGGGAGCTGTTTTTT.

The V and J genes are TRBV18 and TRBJ2-5; tentatively, D is TRBD1 (5 bases). CDR1 KGHSH and CDR2 LQKENI come from the germline V gene. The V and J ends lost 4 bases and 3 bases respectively, with 9 bases between them. The CDR3 covers 13 residues. The CDR3 DNA sequence: TGTGCCAGCTCACGGGGCTTAGAAGAGACCCAGTACTTC. This sequence encodes CASSRGLEETQYF.

The chain carries TRBV29-1 and TRBJ1-1, with D perhaps TRBD1 (6 bases). There are 11 residues in the CDR3. The ends were cut back, 4 bases at V and 5 bases at J, with 8 bases in the middle. Germline CDR1 SQVTM, CDR2 ANQGSEA. CDR3 residues: CSVGRGTEAFF. CDR3 sequence (DNA): TGCAGCGTTGGAAGGGGGACTGAAGCTTTCTTT. Full variable domain (remainder filled in from reference TRBV29-1 and TRBJ1-1): SAVISQKPSRDICQRGTSLTIQCQVDSQVTMMFWYRQQPGQSLTLIATANQGSEATYESGFVIDKFPISRPNLTFSTLTVSNMSPEDSSIYLCSVGRGTEAFFGQGTRLTVV.

The gene calls are TRBV7-9 and TRBJ2-7; 7 nucleotides match TRBD2. In germline, CDR1 is SEHNR, CDR2 FQNEAQ (reference sequence). This CDR3 is built from 15 residues. J lost 1 base, V lost 5 bases, and 8 bases had no gene match. The CDR3 reads CASSLTSDRSYEQYF. For the CDR3, the DNA is TGTGCCAGCAGCCTCACTAGCGATAGATCCTACGAGCAGTACTTC. The full variable domain, rest sourced from reference TRBV7-9 and TRBJ2-7, is DTGVSQNPRHKITKRGQNVTFRCDPISEHNRLYWYRQTLGQGPEFLTYFQNEAQLEKSRLLSDRFSAERPKGSFSTLEIQRTEQGDSAMYLCASSLTSDRSYEQYFGPGTRLTVT.

This chain uses TRBV5-1 with TRBJ2-3, with TRBD2 matching 15 bases. V dropped 3 bases and J dropped 4; count of bases not matched to a gene: 9. The CDR3 runs to 18 residues. Germline assignment: CDR1 SGHRS and CDR2 YFSETQ. CDR3 coding DNA: TGCGCCAGCAGCTGGTTGAGGGGACTAGCGGGAGGTTCAGATACGCAGTATTTT. It is translated as CASSWLRGLAGGSDTQYF.

J is TRBJ2-1 and V is TRBV30, with 10 nucleotides matching TRBD2. V shed 4 bases and J 15 bases; nucleotides not matched to a gene: 12. Germline loops: CDR1 GTSNPN, CDR2 SVGIG (reference sequence). CDR3 length: 13 residues. CDR3 protein: CAWTQGSGRTLFF. DNA of the CDR3: TGTGCCTGGACCCAGGGTAGCGGGAGGACTCTGTTCTTC.

The chain employs TRBV9 and TRBJ2-3; D is ambiguous. The CDR3 is 15 residues long. Germline V lookup: CDR1 SGDLS, CDR2 YYNGEE. Trimming cost V 0 bases and J 2 bases, with 10 bases left between them. The CDR3 nucleotides read TGTGCCAGCAGCGTAGAGAGTAGTATCACAGATACGCAGTATTTT. Its protein product is CASSVESSITDTQYF. Full variable domain (remainder filled in from reference TRBV9 and TRBJ2-3): DSGVTQTPKHLITATGQRVTLRCSPRSGDLSVYWYQQSLDQGLQFLIQYYNGEERAKGNILERFSAQQFPDLHSELNLSSLELGDSALYFCASSVESSITDTQYFGPGTRLTVL.

The chain is built from TRBV29-1 and TRBJ2-7; TRBD1 matches 9 bases. With 2 bases clipped from V and 9 bases from J, the junction kept 14 bases outside the gene matches. Germline V gives CDR1 SQVTM, CDR2 ANQGSEA. CDR3 length: 15 residues. The CDR3 spells CSVEKGPGQGTVQYF. The CDR3, as DNA: TGCAGCGTTGAAAAGGGCCCGGGACAGGGCACCGTGCAGTACTTC.

This chain joins TRBV27 and TRBJ2-5; D remains ambiguous. Deletions cut 1 base from V and 0 bases from J, with 6 bases between. Looked up from germline, CDR1 is MNHEY and CDR2 is SMNVEV (reference sequence). This CDR3 has 14 residues. The CDR3: CASSLFPNQETQYF. The CDR3, as DNA: TGTGCCAGCAGTTTATTTCCTAACCAAGAGACCCAGTACTTC.

This clone has only a few counts. CDR3 loop: CASSFGQASYTEAFF. CDR3 DNA sequence: TGTGCCAGCAGTTTCGGCCAGGCCAGCTACACTGAAGCTTTCTTT. The chain carries TRBV27 and TRBJ1-1; D remains ambiguous. Per the germline V gene, CDR1 is MNHEY and CDR2 is SMNVEV (reference sequence). V shed 3 bases and J shed 3 bases, with 14 bases lying between them. The length of the CDR3 is 15 residues.

This chain uses TRBV12-3 or TRBV12-4 with TRBJ2-1; D remains ambiguous. Trimming stripped 6 bases from V and 3 bases from J, with 3 bases between. This CDR3 is 11 amino acids long. The CDR3 spells CASSHYNEQFF. CDR3 in DNA: TGTGCCAGCAGCCACTACAATGAGCAGTTCTTC.

This rearrangement joins TRBV10-2 to TRBJ2-7; 7 nucleotides align to TRBD1. CDR1 is WSHSY, CDR2 SAAADI, per germline. V lost 6 bases to trimming and J lost 1 base; unmatched junction nucleotides: 12. This CDR3 has 16 residues. DNA of the CDR3: TGCGCCAGCAGGGGGCCAGGACAGGCCTCGTCCTACGAGCAGTACTTC. This encodes CASRGPGQASSYEQYF.

The chain carries TRBV27 and TRBJ2-7; 9 positions match TRBD2. CDR1 and CDR2 (germline): MNHEY, SMNVEV (reference sequence). V lost 2 bases and J lost 1; bases outside the gene matches: 9. The CDR3 is made up of 17 amino acids. CDR3 residues: CASSLRGGSGRSYEQYF. The CDR3 DNA reads TGTGCCAGCAGTTTACGCGGAGGCAGCGGGAGGTCCTACGAGCAGTACTTC.

This clone was seen just once. The rearrangement uses TRBV7-9 and TRBJ2-1, with D maybe TRBD2 (7 bases). This CDR3 has 16 residues. CDR1 and CDR2 from the germline V gene are SEHNR and FQNEAQ (reference sequence). The V end lost 3 bases, the J end lost 7 bases, and 19 bases lay between the germline ends. For the CDR3, the DNA is TGTGCCAGCAGCTTGAGACTAGCCCGAGGGGGGAATGAGCAGTTCTTC. Translation: CASSLRLARGGNEQFF.

The genes are TRBV19 and TRBJ2-7; TRBD2 aligns across 7 bases. This CDR3 contains 14 residues. Germline CDR1 is LNHDA and CDR2 is SQIVND (reference sequence). With V trimmed by 2 bases and J by 3 bases, 4 bases remained unmatched. CDR3 residues: CASSITASGYEQYF. DNA for the CDR3: TGTGCCAGTAGTATAACGGCTAGCGGCTACGAGCAGTACTTC.

The sample holds a few counts of this clone. V and J are TRBV6-4 and TRBJ2-2, with a tentative D call TRBD2 (6 bases). The CDR3 is made up of 14 amino acids. Trimming pared 8 bases from V and 0 bases from J, leaving 10 bases between. The germline V gene encodes CDR1 MRHNA and CDR2 SNTAGT. CDR3 sequence: CASASSANTGELFF. The CDR3 DNA reads TGTGCCAGCGCATCTAGCGCGAACACCGGGGAGCTGTTTTTT.

The chain has TRBV21-1 and TRBJ2-1; no check of the table's D call, TRBD1, against the DNA was made. TRBV21-1 corresponds to a pseudogene. The CDR3 spans 18 residues. CDR3 sequence reads: CASSNRDRDRGSYNEQFF. CDR3 sequence (DNA): TGTGCCAGCAGCAACCGGGACAGGGATCGAGGCTCCTACAATGAGCAGTTCTTC.

This chain uses TRBV7-3 with TRBJ1-6; TRBD1 aligns across 8 bases. The CDR3 contains 18 residues. V shed 5 bases and J 6 bases; nucleotides not matched to a gene: 15. Germline V gives CDR1 SGHTA, CDR2 FQGTGA. For the CDR3, the DNA is TGTGCCAGCAGCCGACGGACAGGGCCCCTGCCTATTAATTCACCCCTCCACTTT. Protein: CASSRRTGPLPINSPLHF.

The CDR3: CAISLYGQETQYF. In nucleotides, the CDR3 is TGTGCTATATCCCTTTACGGCCAAGAGACCCAGTACTTC. The chain uses TRBV28 and TRBJ2-5; D unresolved. From germline, CDR1 is MDHEN and CDR2 SYDVKM. The length of the CDR3 is 13 residues.

The chain employs TRBV19 and TRBJ2-1; TRBD1 might be the D (5 bases). Germline V gene sequence: CDR1 LNHDA, CDR2 SQIVND (reference sequence). Trimming left V 6 bases short and J 0 bases short, with 15 bases between. The CDR3 spans 16 residues. The CDR3 nucleotides read TGTGCCAGTAGCAGACAGTCTACAAGCTCCTACAATGAGCAGTTCTTC. Protein: CASSRQSTSSYNEQFF.

The rearrangement links TRBV2 to TRBJ2-5; D is perhaps TRBD2 (6 bases). The CDR3 spans 14 residues. The germline CDR1 and CDR2 sequences are SNHLY and FYNNEI. The ends were cut back, 6 bases at V and 0 bases at J, with 11 bases in the middle. The chain's CDR3 is CASRARTNQETQYF. In DNA form, the CDR3 reads TGTGCCAGCAGGGCCCGGACTAACCAAGAGACCCAGTACTTC.